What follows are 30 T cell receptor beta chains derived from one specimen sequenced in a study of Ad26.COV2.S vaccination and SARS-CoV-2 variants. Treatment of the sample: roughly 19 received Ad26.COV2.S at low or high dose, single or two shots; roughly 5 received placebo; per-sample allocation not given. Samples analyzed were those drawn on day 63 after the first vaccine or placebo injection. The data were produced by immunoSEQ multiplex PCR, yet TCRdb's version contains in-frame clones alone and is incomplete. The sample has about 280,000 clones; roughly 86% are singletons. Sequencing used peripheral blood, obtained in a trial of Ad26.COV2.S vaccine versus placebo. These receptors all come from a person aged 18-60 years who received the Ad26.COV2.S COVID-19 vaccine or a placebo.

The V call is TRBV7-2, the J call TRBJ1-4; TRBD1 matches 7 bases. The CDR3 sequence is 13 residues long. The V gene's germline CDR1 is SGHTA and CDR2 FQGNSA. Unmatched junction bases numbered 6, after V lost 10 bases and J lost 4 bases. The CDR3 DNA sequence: TGTGCCACCGCGGGACAGTTTAATGAAAAACTGTTTTTT. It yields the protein CATAGQFNEKLFF.

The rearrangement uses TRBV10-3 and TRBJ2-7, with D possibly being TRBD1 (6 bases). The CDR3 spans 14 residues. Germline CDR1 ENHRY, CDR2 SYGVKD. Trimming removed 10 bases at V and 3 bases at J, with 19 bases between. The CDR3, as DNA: TGTGCCACCCTCCCGGGACACCCGAACTACGAGCAGTACTTC. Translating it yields CATLPGHPNYEQYF.

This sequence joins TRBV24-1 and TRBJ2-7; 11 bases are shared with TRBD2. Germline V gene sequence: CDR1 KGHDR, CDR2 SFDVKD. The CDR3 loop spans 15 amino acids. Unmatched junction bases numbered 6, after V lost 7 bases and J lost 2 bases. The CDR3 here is CATSFSGRGPYEQYF. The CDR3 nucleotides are TGTGCCACCAGCTTTAGCGGGAGGGGACCCTACGAGCAGTACTTC.

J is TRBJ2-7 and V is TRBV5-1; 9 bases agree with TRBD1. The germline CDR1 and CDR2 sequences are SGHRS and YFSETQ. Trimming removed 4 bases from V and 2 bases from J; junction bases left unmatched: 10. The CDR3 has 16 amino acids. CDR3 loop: CASSPGRDRVTYEQYF. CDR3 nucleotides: TGCGCCAGCAGCCCCGGGCGGGACAGGGTGACCTACGAGCAGTACTTC.

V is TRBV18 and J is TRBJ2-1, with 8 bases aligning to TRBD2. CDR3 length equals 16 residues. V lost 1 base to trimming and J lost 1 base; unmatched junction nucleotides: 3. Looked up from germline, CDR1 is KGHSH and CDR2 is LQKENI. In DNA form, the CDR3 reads TGTGCCAGCTCACCACTCGCGGGAGGTTCCTACAATGAGCAGTTCTTC. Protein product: CASSPLAGGSYNEQFF.

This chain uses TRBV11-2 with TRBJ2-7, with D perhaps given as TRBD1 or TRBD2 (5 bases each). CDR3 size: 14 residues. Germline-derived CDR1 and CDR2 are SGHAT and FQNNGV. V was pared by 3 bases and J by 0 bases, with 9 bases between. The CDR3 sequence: CASSFGTLSYEQYF. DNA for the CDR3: TGTGCCAGCAGCTTTGGGACGCTCTCCTACGAGCAGTACTTC.

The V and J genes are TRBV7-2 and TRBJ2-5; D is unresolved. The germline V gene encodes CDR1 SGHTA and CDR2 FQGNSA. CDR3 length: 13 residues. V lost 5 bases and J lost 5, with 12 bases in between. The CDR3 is CASSPDARETQYF. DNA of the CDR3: TGTGCCAGCAGCCCGGACGCCCGGGAGACCCAGTACTTC.

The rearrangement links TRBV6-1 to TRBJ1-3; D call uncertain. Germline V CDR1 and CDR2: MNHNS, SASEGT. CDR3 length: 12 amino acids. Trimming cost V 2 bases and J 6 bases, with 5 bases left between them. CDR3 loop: CASSEQENTIYF. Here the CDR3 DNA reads TGTGCCAGCAGTGAACAGGAAAACACCATATATTTT.

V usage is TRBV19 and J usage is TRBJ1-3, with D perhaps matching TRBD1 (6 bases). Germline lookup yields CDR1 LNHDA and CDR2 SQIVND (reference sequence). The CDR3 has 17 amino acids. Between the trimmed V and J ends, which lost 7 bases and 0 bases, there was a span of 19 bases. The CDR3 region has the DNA TGTGCCAGTACCCCCCGGGGGGGACAAGGCTCTGGAAACACCATATATTTT. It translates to CASTPRGGQGSGNTIYF.

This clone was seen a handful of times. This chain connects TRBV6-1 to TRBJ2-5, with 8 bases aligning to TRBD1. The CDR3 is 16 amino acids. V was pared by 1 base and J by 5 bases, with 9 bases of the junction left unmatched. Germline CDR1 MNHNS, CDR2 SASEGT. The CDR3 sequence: CASSEGAGQGDETQYF. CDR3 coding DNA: TGTGCCAGCAGTGAAGGGGCCGGACAGGGTGACGAGACCCAGTACTTC.

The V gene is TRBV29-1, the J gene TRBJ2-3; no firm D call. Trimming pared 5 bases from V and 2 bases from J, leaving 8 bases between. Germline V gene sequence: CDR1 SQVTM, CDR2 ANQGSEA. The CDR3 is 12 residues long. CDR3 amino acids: CSVRASTDTQYF. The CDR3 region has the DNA TGCAGCGTTCGGGCATCCACAGATACGCAGTATTTT.

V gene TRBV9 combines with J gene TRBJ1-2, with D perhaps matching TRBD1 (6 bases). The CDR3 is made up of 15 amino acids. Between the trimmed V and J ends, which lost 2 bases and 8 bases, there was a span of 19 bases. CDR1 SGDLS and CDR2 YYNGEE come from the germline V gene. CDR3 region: CASSVSTGPARGYTF. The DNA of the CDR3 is TGTGCCAGCAGCGTTTCCACAGGGCCCGCTCGGGGCTACACCTTC.

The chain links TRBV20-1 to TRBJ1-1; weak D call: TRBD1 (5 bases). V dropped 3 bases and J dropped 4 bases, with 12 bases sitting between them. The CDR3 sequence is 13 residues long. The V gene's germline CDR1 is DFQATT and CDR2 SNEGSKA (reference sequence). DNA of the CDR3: TGCAGTGCTAGTAAGCCTGGGGGCACTGAAGCTTTCTTT. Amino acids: CSASKPGGTEAFF.

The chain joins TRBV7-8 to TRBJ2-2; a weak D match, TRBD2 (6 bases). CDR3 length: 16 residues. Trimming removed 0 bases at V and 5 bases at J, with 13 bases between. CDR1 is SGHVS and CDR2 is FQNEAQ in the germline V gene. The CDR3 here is CASSLAAGLRTGELFF. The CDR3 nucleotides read TGTGCCAGCAGCTTAGCCGCGGGGCTGCGGACCGGGGAGCTGTTTTTT.

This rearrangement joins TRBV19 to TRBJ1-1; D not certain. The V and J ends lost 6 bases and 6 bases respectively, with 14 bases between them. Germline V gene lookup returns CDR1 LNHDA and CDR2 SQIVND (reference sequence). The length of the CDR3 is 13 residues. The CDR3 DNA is TGTGCCAGTAGCCCCCAGCGGTTGGCTGAAGCTTTCTTT. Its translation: CASSPQRLAEAFF.

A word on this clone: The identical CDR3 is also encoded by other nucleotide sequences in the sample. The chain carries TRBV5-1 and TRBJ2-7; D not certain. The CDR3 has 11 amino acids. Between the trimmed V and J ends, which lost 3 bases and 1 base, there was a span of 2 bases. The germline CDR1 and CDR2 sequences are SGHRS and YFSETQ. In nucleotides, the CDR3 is TGCGCCAGCAGCTCTTCCTACGAGCAGTACTTC. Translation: CASSSSYEQYF. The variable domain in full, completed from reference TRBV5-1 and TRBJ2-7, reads KAGVTQTPRYLIKTRGQQVTLSCSPISGHRSVSWYQQTPGQGLQFLFEYFSETQRNKGNFPGRFSGRQFSNSRSEMNVSTLELGDSALYLCASSSSYEQYFGPGTRLTVT.

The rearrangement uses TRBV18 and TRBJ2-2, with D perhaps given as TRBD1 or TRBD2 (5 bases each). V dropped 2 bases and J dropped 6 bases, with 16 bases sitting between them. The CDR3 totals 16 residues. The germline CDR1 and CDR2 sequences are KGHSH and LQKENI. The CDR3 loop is CASSPRSGTAAGELFF. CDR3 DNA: TGTGCCAGCTCACCAAGATCCGGGACGGCGGCCGGGGAGCTGTTTTTT.

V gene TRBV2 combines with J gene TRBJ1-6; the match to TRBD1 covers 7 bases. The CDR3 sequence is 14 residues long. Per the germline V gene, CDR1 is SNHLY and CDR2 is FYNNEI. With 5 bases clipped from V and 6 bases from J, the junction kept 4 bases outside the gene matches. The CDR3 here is CASSINRGNSPLHF. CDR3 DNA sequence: TGTGCCAGCAGTATAAACAGGGGTAATTCACCCCTCCACTTT.

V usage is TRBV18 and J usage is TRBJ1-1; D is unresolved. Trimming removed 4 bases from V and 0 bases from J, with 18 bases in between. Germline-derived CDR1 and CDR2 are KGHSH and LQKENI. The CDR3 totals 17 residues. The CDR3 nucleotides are TGTGCCAGCTCACAACTCTTAATGGACGGCGTGAACACTGAAGCTTTCTTT. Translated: CASSQLLMDGVNTEAFF. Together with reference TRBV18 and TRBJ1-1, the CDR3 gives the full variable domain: NAGVMQNPRHLVRRRGQEARLRCSPMKGHSHVYWYRQLPEEGLKFMVYLQKENIIDESGMPKERFSAEFPKEGPSILRIQQVVRGDSAAYFCASSQLLMDGVNTEAFFGQGTRLTVV.

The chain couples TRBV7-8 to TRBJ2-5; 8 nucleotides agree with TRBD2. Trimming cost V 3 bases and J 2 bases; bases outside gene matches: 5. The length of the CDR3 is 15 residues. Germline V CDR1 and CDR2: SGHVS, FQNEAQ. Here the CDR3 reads CASSFIAGIQETQYF. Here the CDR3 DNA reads TGTGCCAGCAGCTTCATAGCGGGAATACAAGAGACCCAGTACTTC.

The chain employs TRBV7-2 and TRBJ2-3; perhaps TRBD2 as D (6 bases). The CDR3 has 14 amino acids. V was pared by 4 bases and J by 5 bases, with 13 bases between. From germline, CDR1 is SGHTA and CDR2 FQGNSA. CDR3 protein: CASSWGGMGDTQYF. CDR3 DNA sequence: TGTGCCAGCAGCTGGGGCGGGATGGGAGATACGCAGTATTTT.

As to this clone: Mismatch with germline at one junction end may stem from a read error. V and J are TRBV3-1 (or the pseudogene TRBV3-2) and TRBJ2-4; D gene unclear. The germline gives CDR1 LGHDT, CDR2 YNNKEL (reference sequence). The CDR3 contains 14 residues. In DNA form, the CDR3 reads TGTGCCAGCAGCCAAGACGCAGGCTTAAACATTCAATACTTC. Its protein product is CASSQDAGLNIQYF.

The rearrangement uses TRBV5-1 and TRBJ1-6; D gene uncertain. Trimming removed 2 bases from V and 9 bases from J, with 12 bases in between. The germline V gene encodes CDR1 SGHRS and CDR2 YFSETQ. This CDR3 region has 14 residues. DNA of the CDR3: TGCGCCAGCAGCTTTGGTACGTCTCGTTCACCCCTCCACTTT. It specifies CASSFGTSRSPLHF.

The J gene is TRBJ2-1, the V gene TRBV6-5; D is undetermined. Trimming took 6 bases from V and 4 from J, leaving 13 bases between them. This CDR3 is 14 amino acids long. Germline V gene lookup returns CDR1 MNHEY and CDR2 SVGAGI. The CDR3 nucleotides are TGTGCCAGCAGCCGTAAGGCCGAGTACAATGAGCAGTTCTTC. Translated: CASSRKAEYNEQFF.

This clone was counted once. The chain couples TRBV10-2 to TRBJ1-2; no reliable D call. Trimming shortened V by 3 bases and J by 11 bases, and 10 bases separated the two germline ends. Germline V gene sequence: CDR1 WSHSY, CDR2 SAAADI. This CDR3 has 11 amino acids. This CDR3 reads CASSDGVGYTF. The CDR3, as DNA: TGCGCCAGCAGTGATGGAGTGGGGTACACCTTC.

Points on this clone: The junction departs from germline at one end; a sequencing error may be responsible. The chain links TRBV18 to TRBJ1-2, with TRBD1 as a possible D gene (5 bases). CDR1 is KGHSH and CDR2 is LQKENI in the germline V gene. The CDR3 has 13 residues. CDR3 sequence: CASSPDEGATGAF. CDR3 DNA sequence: TGTGCCAGCTCACCGGACGAAGGGGCCACTGGGGCCTTC.

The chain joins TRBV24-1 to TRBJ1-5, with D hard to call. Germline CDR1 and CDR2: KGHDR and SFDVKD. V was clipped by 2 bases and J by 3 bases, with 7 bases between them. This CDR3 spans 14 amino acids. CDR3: CATSDSRNNQPQHF. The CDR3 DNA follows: TGTGCCACCAGTGATTCGAGAAACAATCAGCCCCAGCATTTT.

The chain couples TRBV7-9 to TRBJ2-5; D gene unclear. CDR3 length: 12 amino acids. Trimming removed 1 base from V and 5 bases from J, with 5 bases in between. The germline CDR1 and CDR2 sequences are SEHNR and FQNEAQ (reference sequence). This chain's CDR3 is CASSLVEETQYF. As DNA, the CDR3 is TGTGCCAGCAGCTTAGTTGAGGAGACCCAGTACTTC.

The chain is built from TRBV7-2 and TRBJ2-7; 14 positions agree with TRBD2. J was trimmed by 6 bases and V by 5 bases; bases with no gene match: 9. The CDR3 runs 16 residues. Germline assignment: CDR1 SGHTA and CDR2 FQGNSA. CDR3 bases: TGTGCCAGCAGCCCCCCGGGACTAGCGGGAGCGGCCGAGCAGTACTTC. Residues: CASSPPGLAGAAEQYF.

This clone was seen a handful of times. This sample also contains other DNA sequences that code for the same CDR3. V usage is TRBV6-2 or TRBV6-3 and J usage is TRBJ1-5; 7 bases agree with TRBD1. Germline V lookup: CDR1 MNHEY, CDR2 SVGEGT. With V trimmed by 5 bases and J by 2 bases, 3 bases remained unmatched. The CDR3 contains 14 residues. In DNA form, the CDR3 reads TGTGCCAGCAGTCCAACAGGGGGCAATCAGCCCCAGCATTTT. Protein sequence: CASSPTGGNQPQHF.